What follows is one TCR beta chain and its context. V lost 1 base, J lost 6 bases, and 9 bases lay in between. This CDR3 contains 14 residues. Germline CDR1 is LGHDT and CDR2 is YNNKEL (reference sequence). The sample originates from a study of blood T cell repertoires in COVID-19. The assay was immunoSEQ multiplex PCR, and TCRdb's table has in-frame clones only and misses some. In the table there are roughly 170,000 clones, 70% to 85% of which are singletons. The study recruited people aged 18 to 89 years across about two dozen US areas. The sample consisted of PBMCs or T cells enriched from blood (not recorded which). The chain links TRBV3-1 (or the pseudogene TRBV3-2) to TRBJ1-4; no clear D gene. The source of this sequence is a woman in her 50s who had recovered from COVID-19. The CDR3 here is CASSQGGPYEKLFF. CDR3 sequence (DNA): TGTGCCAGCAGCCAAGGAGGGCCCTATGAAAAACTGTTTTTT.